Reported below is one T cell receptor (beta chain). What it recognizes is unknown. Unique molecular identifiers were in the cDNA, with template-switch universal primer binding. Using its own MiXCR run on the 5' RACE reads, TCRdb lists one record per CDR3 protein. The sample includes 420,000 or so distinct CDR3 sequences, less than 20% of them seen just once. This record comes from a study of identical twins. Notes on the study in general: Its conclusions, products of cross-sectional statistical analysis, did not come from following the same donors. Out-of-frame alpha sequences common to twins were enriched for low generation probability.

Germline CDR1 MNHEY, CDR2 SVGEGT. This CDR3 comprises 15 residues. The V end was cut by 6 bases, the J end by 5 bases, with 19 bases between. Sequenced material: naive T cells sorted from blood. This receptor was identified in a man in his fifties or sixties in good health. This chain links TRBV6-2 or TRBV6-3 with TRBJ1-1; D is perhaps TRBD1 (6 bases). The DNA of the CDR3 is TGTGCCAGCAGCCTAACTAATACAGGGAGTACTGAAGCTTTCTTT. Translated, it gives CASSLTNTGSTEAFF.